The 32 T cell receptor beta chains reported below all come from one sample, sequenced in a study of CD8+CD57+ T cells in acquired aplastic anemia. Genomic DNA templated the TCR beta VDJ and CDR3 profiling. TCRdb independently ran MiXCR on the reads; one entry per CDR3 protein. The data show 75,000 to 80,000 distinct CDR3 sequences, with 60% to 75% seen just once and approximately 80% held by the top ten. Patients sequenced had flow cytometry evidence of CD8+CD57+ cell expansion. The source material was sorted CD4+, CD8+, or CD8+CD57+ T cells (not recorded which) from PBMCs. The source is a human donor with aplastic anemia.

This clonotype was seen at least ten times. This rearrangement joins TRBV9 to TRBJ2-1; 10 nucleotides line up with TRBD2. This CDR3 comprises 16 residues. Germline lookup yields CDR1 SGDLS and CDR2 YYNGEE. V lost 0 bases and J lost 8; bases outside the gene matches: 8. CDR3 in DNA: TGTGCCAGCAGCGTAGGTCTGGCTAGCGGGAGCCATGAGCAGTTCTTC. Its translation is CASSVGLASGSHEQFF.

The chain has TRBV27 and TRBJ1-5; D is unresolved. V was shortened by 2 bases and J by 3 bases, with 5 bases between the two germline ends. Germline CDR1 is MNHEY and CDR2 is SMNVEV (reference sequence). CDR3 size: 13 residues. The CDR3 spells CASSLAFNQPQHF. The CDR3 DNA reads TGTGCCAGCAGTTTAGCCTTCAATCAGCCCCAGCATTTT.

In its sample, this clonotype was seen a few times. A clone one base away is much larger, so this may be a read error. This sequence joins TRBV5-5 and TRBJ1-5; D remains unclear. CDR3 size: 14 residues. CDR1 and CDR2 (germline): SGHKS, YYEKEE (reference sequence). The V end was cut by 4 bases, the J end by 4 bases, with 12 bases between. The CDR3 DNA is TGTGCCAGCAGCCCCAAAGGTCGAAATCAGCCCCAGCATTTT. Its protein is CASSPKGRNQPQHF.

The chain's CDR3 is CASSYATGRLSPLHF. In DNA form, the CDR3 reads TGTGCCAGCAGTTACGCGACAGGTCGGCTCTCACCCCTCCACTTT. The chain has TRBV6-5 and TRBJ1-6, with TRBD1 as a possible D gene (6 bases). V gave up 2 bases and J gave up 10 bases, with 15 bases separating them. CDR1 and CDR2 (germline): MNHEY, SVGAGI. The CDR3 is 15 residues long.

This clonotype was observed a few times. This rearrangement joins TRBV7-2 to TRBJ2-7; D may correspond to TRBD1 or TRBD2 (5 bases each). The CDR3 extends over 15 amino acids. Per the germline V gene, CDR1 is SGHTA and CDR2 is FQGNSA. Trimming stripped 0 bases from V and 2 bases from J, with 11 bases between. For the CDR3, the DNA is TGTGCCAGCAGCTTAGCGGGGGACGGCACCTACGAGCAGTACTTC. Residues: CASSLAGDGTYEQYF.

This sequence joins TRBV29-1 and TRBJ2-1; D is possibly TRBD1 (5 bases). Germline V gene data show CDR1 as SQVTM and CDR2 as ANQGSEA. The CDR3 spans 13 residues. Trimming stripped 4 bases from V and 6 bases from J, with 13 bases between. The CDR3 spells CSVGQSQGNEQFF. DNA for the CDR3: TGCAGCGTTGGACAGTCCCAAGGCAATGAGCAGTTCTTC.

This clonotype showed up just once. A read error is possible here, since a much larger clone lies one base away. This chain connects TRBV5-1 to TRBJ1-2; no clear D gene. Between the trimmed V and J ends, which lost 4 bases and 2 bases, there was a span of 15 bases. Germline V gene sequence: CDR1 SGHRS, CDR2 YFSETQ. The CDR3 length is 15 residues. The DNA for the CDR3 is TGCGCCAGCAGCCCCGACCCCCAACAGAACTATGGCTACACCTTC. Its protein is CASSPDPQQNYGYTF.

A few counts support this clonotype. Written as DNA, the CDR3 is TGTGCCAGCAGGACTAGCGCCGATGAGCAGTTCTTC. Amino acid sequence: CASRTSADEQFF. The rearrangement joins TRBV27 to TRBJ2-1; 8 bases are shared with TRBD2. This CDR3 has 12 amino acids. The ends lost 6 bases at V and 8 bases at J; junction bases unmatched: 3. Per the germline V gene, CDR1 is MNHEY and CDR2 is SMNVEV (reference sequence).

This clonotype was observed a few times. CDR3 residues: CSARRETQYF. CDR3 sequence (DNA): TGCAGTGCTAGGCGGGAGACCCAGTACTTC. This chain uses TRBV20-1 with TRBJ2-5, with unresolved D. Looked up from germline, CDR1 is DFQATT and CDR2 is SNEGSKA (reference sequence). The germline V and J ends were trimmed by 3 bases and 5 bases, with 4 bases remaining between them. The CDR3 consists of 10 residues.

This clonotype was seen ten or more times. The chain employs TRBV10-3 and TRBJ2-2; D possibly corresponds to TRBD1 (5 bases). The CDR3 runs 15 residues. Germline CDR1 ENHRY, CDR2 SYGVKD. The V end was cut by 3 bases, the J end by 5 bases, with 13 bases between. CDR3 in amino acids: CAISDVDRGTGELFF. The CDR3 region has the DNA TGTGCCATCAGTGACGTAGACAGAGGTACCGGGGAGCTGTTTTTT.

The rearrangement joins TRBV7-9 to TRBJ2-7, with D possibly TRBD2 on 5 matching bases. CDR1 is SEHNR, CDR2 FQNEAQ, per germline (reference sequence). The CDR3 is made up of 12 amino acids. The V and J ends lost 7 bases and 6 bases respectively, with 13 bases between them. DNA of the CDR3: TGTGCCAGCATCAGTCCTGAGGGCGAGCAGTACTTC. Protein: CASISPEGEQYF.

Regarding this clonotype: The junction departs from the called germline gene at one end, perhaps through a read error. The chain employs TRBV20-1 and TRBJ2-1, with 12 positions matching TRBD2. This CDR3 contains 15 residues. CDR1 and CDR2 (germline): DFQATT, SNEGSKA (reference sequence). CDR3 amino acids: CSASPTSGSIDEQFF. In nucleotides, the CDR3 is TGCAGTGCTTCCCCGACTAGCGGGAGTATTGATGAGCAGTTCTTT.

The chain carries TRBV7-2 and TRBJ1-2; 9 bases are a match to TRBD1. Germline CDR1 SGHTA, CDR2 FQGNSA. Losses at the gene ends were 5 bases for V and 6 bases for J; bases not matched to a gene: 1. The CDR3 is 12 amino acids. The CDR3 is CASSRTGDGYTF. CDR3 in DNA: TGTGCCAGCAGCAGGACAGGGGATGGCTACACCTTC.

The chain combines TRBV5-5 with TRBJ1-4, with D unclear. This CDR3 spans 12 amino acids. Trimming stripped 2 bases from V and 5 bases from J, with 4 bases between. Per the germline V gene, CDR1 is SGHKS and CDR2 is YYEKEE (reference sequence). The CDR3 nucleotides are TGTGCCAGCAGCTTCCAAAATGAAAAACTGTTTTTT. Translation gives CASSFQNEKLFF. Based on the CDR3 plus reference TRBV5-5 and TRBJ1-4, the full variable domain is DAGVTQSPTHLIKTRGQQVTLRCSPISGHKSVSWYQQVLGQGPQFIFQYYEKEERGRGNFPDRFSARQFPNYSSELNVNALLLGDSALYLCASSFQNEKLFFGSGTQLSVL.

The CDR3 coding sequence is TGTGCCAGCAGTCCCACCGGACAGAATAATTCACCCCTCCACTTT. This translates into CASSPTGQNNSPLHF. The chain employs TRBV6-2 or TRBV6-3 and TRBJ1-6, with D possibly TRBD1 on 6 matching bases. Germline V gene data show CDR1 as MNHEY and CDR2 as SVGEGT. The CDR3 extends over 15 amino acids. V was shortened by 5 bases and J by 5 bases, with 13 bases between the two germline ends.

The V gene is TRBV10-3, the J gene TRBJ2-5, with 8 nucleotides matching TRBD2. CDR1 and CDR2 (germline): ENHRY, SYGVKD. With V trimmed by 11 bases and J by 2 bases, 7 bases remained unmatched. The CDR3 is made up of 13 amino acids. CDR3 bases: TGTGCCTCCTCGGGGGGGCAGCAAGAGACCCAGTACTTC. Protein: CASSGGQQETQYF.

This clonotype showed up many times. The chain uses TRBV9 and TRBJ2-2; D is ambiguous. Germline V CDR1 and CDR2: SGDLS, YYNGEE. This CDR3 spans 12 amino acids. Trimming cost V 3 bases and J 6 bases, with 6 bases left between them. For the CDR3, the DNA is TGTGCCAGCAGCGATCTACCCGGGGAGCTGTTTTTT. Its protein product is CASSDLPGELFF.

This chain connects TRBV12-3 or TRBV12-4 to TRBJ1-5; the D is unclear. CDR3 length: 12 amino acids. V lost 3 bases to trimming and J lost 5 bases, with 5 bases between them. Here the CDR3 DNA reads TGTGCCAGCAGTTTGCAAGATCAGCCCCAGCATTTT. Translating gives CASSLQDQPQHF.

The chain uses TRBV2 and TRBJ2-2; D is unresolved. The CDR3 length is 15 residues. The V end was cut by 4 bases, the J end by 2 bases, with 11 bases between. Germline-derived CDR1 and CDR2 are SNHLY and FYNNEI. This CDR3 is CASSGPAVNTGELFF. DNA for the CDR3: TGTGCCAGCAGTGGGCCCGCCGTAAACACCGGGGAGCTGTTTTTT.

The rearrangement uses TRBV10-3 and TRBJ2-5; D may be TRBD1 (6 bases). Trimming removed 10 bases at V and 5 bases at J, with 23 bases between. The CDR3 is 15 residues long. Per germline, CDR1 ENHRY and CDR2 SYGVKD. CDR3 loop: CASRPDRWLVETQYF. In nucleotides, the CDR3 is TGTGCCAGCAGACCTGACAGGTGGTTGGTGGAGACCCAGTACTTC.

The chain couples TRBV19 to TRBJ1-1, with TRBD1 matching 8 bases. This CDR3 contains 16 residues. Germline assignment: CDR1 LNHDA and CDR2 SQIVND (reference sequence). Trimming removed 1 base from V and 4 bases from J; junction bases left unmatched: 8. CDR3 sequence (DNA): TGTGCCAGTAGTATAGGTCAGGGGGCGGCGGGCACTGAAGCTTTCTTT. This encodes CASSIGQGAAGTEAFF.

The chain uses TRBV7-6 and TRBJ2-7; maybe TRBD2 (5 bases). The CDR3 is 13 amino acids. The germline V gene has CDR1 SGHVS and CDR2 FNYEAQ. Trimming removed 5 bases from V and 1 base from J, with 9 bases in between. The CDR3: CASSPAGSYEQYF. CDR3 nucleotides: TGTGCCAGCAGCCCCGCGGGTTCCTACGAGCAGTACTTC.

The V and J genes are TRBV7-8 and TRBJ1-2; D is unresolved. CDR1 is SGHVS, CDR2 FQNEAQ, per germline. The CDR3 is 14 amino acids. Trimming left V 5 bases short and J 3 bases short, with 13 bases between. The CDR3 region is CASSVARADYGYTF. The CDR3 coding sequence is TGTGCCAGCAGCGTGGCGAGGGCGGACTATGGCTACACCTTC.

This clonotype was seen repeatedly, ten times or more. J is TRBJ2-7 and V is TRBV25-1; the match to TRBD2 covers 7 bases. CDR1 and CDR2 (germline): MGHDK, SYGVNS. The trim removed 7 bases at V and 12 bases at J, leaving 12 bases unmatched. This CDR3 spans 12 amino acids. The CDR3 DNA reads as TGTGCCAGCACTCGGGACTACTCTATTTGGTACTTC. Encoded protein: CASTRDYSIWYF.

The chain couples TRBV20-1 to TRBJ2-7; 8 bases align to TRBD1. The CDR3 covers 16 residues. Germline V gene lookup returns CDR1 DFQATT and CDR2 SNEGSKA (reference sequence). CDR3 in amino acids: CSVQPHEGQAPYEQYF. The CDR3 DNA follows: TGCAGCGTACAACCACACGAGGGACAGGCCCCGTACGAGCAGTACTTC.

The table lists this clonotype with a count of one. J is TRBJ1-2 and V is TRBV2; D is perhaps TRBD1 (5 bases). The V end lost 2 bases, the J end lost 4 bases, and 11 bases lay between the germline ends. CDR1 is SNHLY, CDR2 FYNNEI, per germline. The CDR3 consists of 14 residues. The CDR3: CASSELRVGYGYTF. DNA of the CDR3: TGTGCCAGCAGTGAACTCAGGGTTGGCTATGGCTACACCTTC. Filled out from reference TRBV2 and TRBJ1-2, the complete variable domain reads EPEVTQTPSHQVTQMGQEVILRCVPISNHLYFYWYRQILGQKVEFLVSFYNNEISEKSEIFDDQFSVERPDGSNFTLKIRSTKLEDSAMYFCASSELRVGYGYTFGSGTRLTVV.

The rearrangement links TRBV15 to TRBJ2-1; possibly TRBD1 or TRBD2 for D (5 bases each). CDR3 length equals 14 residues. The V and J ends lost 1 base and 6 bases respectively, with 10 bases between them. CDR1 and CDR2 from the germline V gene are LNHNV and YYDKDF (reference sequence). The CDR3 sequence: CATSRGGEFNEQFF. In DNA, the CDR3 is TGTGCCACCAGCAGAGGAGGGGAATTCAATGAGCAGTTCTTC.

In its sample, this clonotype was seen many times. The chain couples TRBV7-3 to TRBJ2-7; D not resolved. In germline, CDR1 is SGHTA, CDR2 FQGTGA. Trimming shortened V by 3 bases and J by 5 bases, and 11 bases separated the two germline ends. The CDR3 spans 13 residues. The CDR3 sequence: CASSFTGLDEQYF. For the CDR3, the DNA is TGTGCCAGCAGCTTTACCGGTCTAGACGAGCAGTACTTC.

V usage is TRBV6-5 and J usage is TRBJ2-7; TRBD1 aligns across 9 bases. V gave up 4 bases and J gave up 1 base; unmatched junction bases: 5. This CDR3 comprises 15 residues. The germline gives CDR1 MNHEY, CDR2 SVGAGI. The CDR3 reads CASSSGQGLSYEQYF. Written as DNA, the CDR3 is TGTGCCAGCAGTTCCGGACAGGGGCTATCCTACGAGCAGTACTTC.

The genes are TRBV20-1 and TRBJ2-7, with 11 bases lining up with TRBD1. Germline CDR1 DFQATT, CDR2 SNEGSKA (reference sequence). The length of the CDR3 is 13 residues. V was clipped by 5 bases and J by 3 bases; unmatched bases: 3. The CDR3 nucleotides are TGCAGTGCTCAGGGACAGGGGGTCTACGAGCAGTACTTC. Amino acids: CSAQGQGVYEQYF.

The J gene is TRBJ2-5, the V gene TRBV7-6; 7 bases are a match to TRBD2. Germline V gives CDR1 SGHVS, CDR2 FNYEAQ. CDR3 length: 15 residues. The V and J ends lost 4 bases and 5 bases, in that order; junction bases with no gene match: 10. The CDR3 sequence is CASSSGLGGGETQYF. The CDR3 nucleotides are TGTGCCAGCAGCTCCGGACTAGGCGGTGGTGAGACCCAGTACTTC.

This clonotype was detected many times. J is TRBJ2-7 and V is TRBV11-1; weak D call: TRBD2 (6 bases). V dropped 5 bases and J dropped 1 base, with 18 bases sitting between them. Germline V gives CDR1 SGHAT, CDR2 FQDESV (reference sequence). This CDR3 comprises 16 residues. This chain's CDR3 is CASSTLSAGASYEQYF. In DNA, the CDR3 is TGTGCCAGCAGCACCCTATCAGCGGGTGCTTCCTACGAGCAGTACTTC.